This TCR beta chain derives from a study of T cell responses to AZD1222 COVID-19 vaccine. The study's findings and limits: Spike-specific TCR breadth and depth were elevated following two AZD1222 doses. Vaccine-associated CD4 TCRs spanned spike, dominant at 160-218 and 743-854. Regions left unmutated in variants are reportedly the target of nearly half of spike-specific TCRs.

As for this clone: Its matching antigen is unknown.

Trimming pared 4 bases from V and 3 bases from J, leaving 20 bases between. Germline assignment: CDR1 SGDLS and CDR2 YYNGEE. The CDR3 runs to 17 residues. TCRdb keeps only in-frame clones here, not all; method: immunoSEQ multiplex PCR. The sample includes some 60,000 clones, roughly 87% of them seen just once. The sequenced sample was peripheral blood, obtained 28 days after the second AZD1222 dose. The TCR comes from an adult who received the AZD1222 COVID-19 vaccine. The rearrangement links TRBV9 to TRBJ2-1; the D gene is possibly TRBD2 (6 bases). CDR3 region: CASSSGTGTGNYNEQFF. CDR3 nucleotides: TGTGCCAGCAGCTCGGGTACCGGGACTGGGAACTACAATGAGCAGTTCTTC.